The rows below give T cell receptor beta chains drawn from one sample of a study of blood T cell repertoires in COVID-19. Method: immunoSEQ multiplex PCR; TCRdb's copy keeps in-frame clones and lacks some. The repertoire holds about 260,000 clones, with about 87% as singletons. Material: PBMCs or T cells enriched from blood (not recorded which). The source of these receptors is a woman aged 50 to 65 who had recovered from COVID-19. CDR3s include the opening cysteine and the closing phenylalanine or tryptophan. A D gene is named only where the DNA matches it firmly. Rows may omit the clone size; those that give it use once, few, many or a size class.

d_gene,abundance,j_gene,v_gene,CDR3aa,CDR3nt
TRBD2,.,TRBJ2-3,TRBV29-1,CSIVTGGTDTQYF,TGCAGCATAGTCACGGGAGGTACAGATACGCAGTATTTT
TRBD1,.,TRBJ2-7,TRBV28,CASILGGPSYEQYF,TGTGCCAGCATTCTAGGGGGCCCATCCTACGAGCAGTACTTC
.,.,TRBJ2-3,TRBV24-1,CATSEPRAYTDTQYF,TGTGCCACCAGTGAGCCCAGGGCTTACACAGATACGCAGTATTTT
TRBD1,.,TRBJ1-2,TRBV27,CASSLGQGGYGYTF,TGTGCCAGCAGTTTGGGGCAGGGGGGCTATGGCTACACCTTC
.,.,TRBJ1-6,TRBV7-2,CASSPGGGAPLHF,TGTGCCAGCAGCCCTGGGGGGGGAGCACCCCTCCACTTT
TRBD2,.,TRBJ2-1,TRBV2,CASRALAGGNNEQFF,TGTGCCAGCAGGGCTCTAGCGGGAGGGAACAATGAGCAGTTCTTC
.,.,TRBJ1-1,TRBV18,CASSQGGKNTEAFF,TGTGCCAGCTCACAGGGGGGGAAGAACACTGAAGCTTTCTTT
.,.,TRBJ1-1,TRBV6-1,CASSDRGSMNTEAFF,TGTGCCAGCAGTGATCGGGGGAGCATGAACACTGAAGCTTTCTTT
TRBD2,.,TRBJ2-7,TRBV28,CASRTTSGLVEQYF,TGTGCCAGCAGGACGACTAGCGGGCTCGTCGAGCAGTACTTC
TRBD2,.,TRBJ2-5,TRBV10-2,CASLGTREETQYF,TGCGCCAGCCTCGGGACTAGAGAAGAGACCCAGTACTTC
.,.,TRBJ1-1,TRBV7-9,CASSLVVAGAANTEAFF,TGTGCCAGCAGCTTAGTGGTTGCGGGGGCAGCGAACACTGAAGCTTTCTTT
TRBD2,.,TRBJ2-7,TRBV6-2/TRBV6-3,CASSKTSGSLPYEQYF,TGTGCCAGCAGTAAAACCAGCGGGAGCCTCCCCTACGAGCAGTACTTC
TRBD1,.,TRBJ1-6,TRBV7-6,CASSQGQGVGSPLHF,TGTGCCAGCAGCCAGGGACAGGGGGTGGGTTCACCCCTCCACTTT
.,.,TRBJ1-2,TRBV25-1,CASSELVGGSYGYTF,TGTGCCAGCAGTGAATTAGTAGGGGGTAGCTATGGCTACACCTTC
.,.,TRBJ1-2,TRBV6-6,CASSYTGSDYGYTF,TGTGCCAGCAGTTACACAGGGTCGGACTATGGCTACACCTTC
.,.,TRBJ2-1,TRBV11-3,CASSLGDWSLEQFF,TGTGCCAGCAGCTTAGGGGACTGGTCCCTTGAGCAGTTCTTC
.,.,TRBJ2-7,TRBV21-1,CASSKEDGYEQYF,TGTGCCAGCAGCAAGGAGGACGGGTACGAGCAGTACTTC
.,.,TRBJ1-1,TRBV6-5,CASSDGLDGNTEAFF,TGTGCCAGCAGCGACGGACTCGACGGGAACACTGAAGCTTTCTTT
.,many,TRBJ2-2,TRBV11-3,CASRAYSGTGELFF,TGTGCCAGCAGAGCCTACAGCGGGACCGGGGAGCTGTTTTTT
.,few,TRBJ1-2,TRBV7-7,CASSLALFWTKDYGYTF,TGTGCTAGCAGCTTAGCGCTTTTTTGGACTAAGGACTATGGCTACACCTTC
.,.,TRBJ1-6,TRBV9,CASSLMDSYNSPLHF,TGTGCCAGCAGCCTAATGGACAGTTATAATTCACCCCTCCACTTT
.,.,TRBJ1-2,TRBV16,CASSQSGPYGYTF,TGTGCCAGCAGCCAATCGGGGCCCTACGGCTACACCTTC
.,.,TRBJ1-5,TRBV2,CASRYNRNQPQHF,TGTGCCAGCAGGTACAACAGGAACCAGCCCCAGCATTTT